These 5 T cell receptor beta chains were sequenced from one sample in a study of T cell repertoires in cytomegalovirus infection. For these TCRs, the target antigens are not known. TCRdb reprocessed the reads with MiXCR, giving one entry per CDR3 protein. This sample has under 150,000 distinct CDR3 sequences, with roughly 25% found just once. Sequenced input: PBMCs, sequenced either directly or after in vitro stimulation (not recorded which). The receptor set was obtained from a human donor in good health (CMV status not recorded). Some clones in this sample may be carry-over from other donors' samples.

This chain links TRBV7-9 with TRBJ2-7; D gene unclear. Trimming pared 4 bases from V and 6 bases from J, leaving 7 bases between. Germline CDR1 is SEHNR and CDR2 is FQNEAQ (reference sequence). The CDR3 runs 11 residues. CDR3 protein: CASSSHSEQYV. CDR3 sequence (DNA): TGTGCCAGCAGCTCCCACTCCGAGCAGTACGTC.

The chain employs TRBV6-2 or TRBV6-3 and TRBJ2-7, with 15 positions matching TRBD2. This CDR3 is 17 amino acids long. Trimming removed 5 bases from V and 2 bases from J; junction bases left unmatched: 7. Germline CDR1 MNHEY, CDR2 SVGEGT. CDR3 sequence reads: CASSGPGLAGGAYEQYF. The CDR3 bases are TGTGCCAGCAGTGGACCGGGACTAGCGGGAGGAGCCTACGAGCAGTACTTC.

The chain uses TRBV7-2 and TRBJ2-7, with 7 nucleotides matching TRBD2. In germline, CDR1 is SGHTA, CDR2 FQGNSA. This CDR3 spans 15 amino acids. The V and J ends lost 4 bases and 5 bases, in that order; junction bases with no gene match: 11. The chain's CDR3 is CASSSERTRYHEQYF. The CDR3, as DNA: TGTGCCAGCAGCTCAGAAAGGACTAGATACCACGAGCAGTACTTC.

This clonotype was picked up many times. The J gene is TRBJ2-1, the V gene TRBV7-6; D uncertain. The CDR3 extends over 14 amino acids. V dropped 0 bases and J dropped 5 bases, with 8 bases sitting between them. In germline, CDR1 is SGHVS, CDR2 FNYEAQ. For the CDR3, the DNA is TGTGCCAGCAGCTTAGCCCAAGTTGACAATGAGCAGTTCTTC. It is translated as CASSLAQVDNEQFF. The complete variable domain, with remaining parts taken from reference TRBV7-6 and TRBJ2-1, reads GAGVSQSPRYKVTKRGQDVALRCDPISGHVSLYWYRQALGQGPEFLTYFNYEAQQDKSGLPNDRFSAERPEGSISTLTIQRTEQRDSAMYRCASSLAQVDNEQFFGPGTRLTVL.

J is TRBJ1-1 and V is TRBV4-1; D is undetermined. Trimming took off 0 bases at V and 5 bases at J, with 10 bases between the two ends. This CDR3 has 14 residues. Germline CDR1 MGHRA, CDR2 YSYEKL. CDR3 DNA: TGCGCCAGCAGCCAAGATTTTGGGCGTACTGAAGCTTTCTTT. It translates to CASSQDFGRTEAFF.